The present T cell receptor (beta chain) was sequenced within a study of T-cell reconstitution after alpha-beta-depleted transplantation in children. This clonotype was seen only a few times. Germline V gene sequence: CDR1 SGHTA, CDR2 FQGTGA. V trimming: 2 bases; J trimming: 6 bases; junction bases outside the gene matches: 12. The CDR3 totals 17 residues. Preparing the TCRbeta library involved the use of unique molecular identifiers. TCRdb independently ran MiXCR on the PCR reads; one entry per CDR3 protein. Among 700,000 to 950,000 distinct CDR3 sequences listed, roughly 15% were seen once. This sample comprised PBMCs, mostly from graft donor cells, obtained 360 days after TCRalphabeta/CD19-depleted stem cell transplant. The chain carries TRBV7-3 and TRBJ2-1; 8 bases align to TRBD1. The TCR comes from a male patient younger than 18 who had a stem cell transplant for acute lymphoblastic leukemia, so the T cells may come from the graft donor. As DNA, the CDR3 is TGTGCCAGCAGCTTACGACCCGGGGCAGGGGGCGTCAATGAGCAGTTCTTC. Residues: CASSLRPGAGGVNEQFF.